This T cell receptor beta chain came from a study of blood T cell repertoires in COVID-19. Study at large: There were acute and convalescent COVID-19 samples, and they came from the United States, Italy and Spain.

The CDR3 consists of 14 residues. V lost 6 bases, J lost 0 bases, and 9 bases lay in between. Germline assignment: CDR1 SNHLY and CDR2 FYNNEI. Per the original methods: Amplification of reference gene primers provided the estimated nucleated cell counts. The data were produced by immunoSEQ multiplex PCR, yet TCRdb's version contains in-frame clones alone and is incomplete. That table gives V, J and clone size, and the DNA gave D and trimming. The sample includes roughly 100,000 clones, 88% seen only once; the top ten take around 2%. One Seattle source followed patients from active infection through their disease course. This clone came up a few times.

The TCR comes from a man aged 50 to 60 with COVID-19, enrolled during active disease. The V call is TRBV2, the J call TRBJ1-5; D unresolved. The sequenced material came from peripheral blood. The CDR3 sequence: CASRETGSNQPQHF. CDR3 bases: TGTGCCAGCAGGGAAACGGGTAGCAATCAGCCCCAGCATTTT. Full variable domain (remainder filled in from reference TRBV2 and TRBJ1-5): EPEVTQTPSHQVTQMGQEVILRCVPISNHLYFYWYRQILGQKVEFLVSFYNNEISEKSEIFDDQFSVERPDGSNFTLKIRSTKLEDSAMYFCASRETGSNQPQHFGDGTRLSIL.